This T cell receptor beta chain was observed in a study of cytomegalovirus exposure and HLA in healthy donors. This clone occurred once. In the PCR, 60 Vbeta and 13 Jbeta primers were used. TCRdb's table, derived via immunoSEQ multiplex PCR, lists solely in-frame clones and lacks some. Of some 100,000 clones detected, about 74% appear once; the ten largest clones hold about 4.9%. The germline V gene has CDR1 MDHEN and CDR2 SYDVKM. The CDR3 is 13 residues long. The V end lost 4 bases, the J end lost 0 bases, and 6 bases lay between the germline ends. This receptor was obtained from a woman aged 18-29 years in good health and CMV-seropositive. The rearrangement uses TRBV28 and TRBJ2-5, with unresolved D. The specimen sequenced was PBMCs. The CDR3 is CASSYGYQETQYF. In nucleotides, the CDR3 is TGTGCCAGCAGTTACGGGTACCAAGAGACCCAGTACTTC.